Shown below are 2 T cell receptor beta chains from a single sample sequenced in a study of T cells after yellow fever vaccination. TCRdb independently ran MiXCR on the 5' RACE reads; one entry per CDR3 protein. The sample holds around 340,000 distinct CDR3 sequences, 7.5% to 9% seen once. Sequences were derived from PBMCs, sampled on the day of the first yellow fever vaccination. Every receptor here comes from a man in his late teens or twenties who received the YFV17D yellow fever vaccine.

This clonotype came up a few times. The chain has TRBV21-1 and TRBJ1-5. TRBV21-1 constitutes a pseudogene. This CDR3 spans 17 amino acids. CDR3 sequence: CASSKEPFFNSNQPQHF. The CDR3 nucleotides read TGTGCCAGCAGCAAAGAACCCTTTTTTAATAGCAATCAGCCCCAGCATTTT.

This rearrangement joins TRBV24-1 to TRBJ2-7, with D unresolved. Trimming pared 5 bases from V and 0 bases from J, leaving 7 bases between. This CDR3 has 13 residues. Germline V lookup: CDR1 KGHDR, CDR2 SFDVKD. CDR3 residues: CATSGRSSYEQYV. DNA of the CDR3: TGTGCCACCAGTGGTCGGAGCTCCTACGAGCAGTACGTC.